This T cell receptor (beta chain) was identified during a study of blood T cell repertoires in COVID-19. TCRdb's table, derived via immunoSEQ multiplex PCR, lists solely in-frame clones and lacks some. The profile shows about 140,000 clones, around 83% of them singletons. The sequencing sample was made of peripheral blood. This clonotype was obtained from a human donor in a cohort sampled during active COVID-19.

CDR3 nucleotides: TGCGCCAGCAGCCAGGCTGGCTGGGGGGGGCCGACAGATACGCAGTATTTT. Protein product: CASSQAGWGGPTDTQYF. The chain uses TRBV4-3 and TRBJ2-3, with D possibly matching TRBD2 (7 bases). Per germline, CDR1 LGHNA and CDR2 YSLEER. The CDR3 totals 17 residues. With 3 bases removed from V and 3 bases from J, the gap between germline ends came to 19 bases.